A single TCR beta chain is shown here with its context. What it binds is not known. The sample belongs to a study of CD8 T cells in ankylosing spondylitis. Findings and limits, study-wide: Ankylosing spondylitis blood appeared to carry a characteristic TCR beta motif of roughly eight highly homologous variants. Disease-associated clones were CD8+ and fairly uncommon in peripheral blood. As reported, disease-linked clones showed significant enrichment in matched ankylosing spondylitis synovial fluid.

Library preparation for TCR beta used quantitative 5'-RACE with molecular barcodes. From the 5' RACE reads, TCRdb called clonotypes with MiXCR, one entry per CDR3 protein. The sample comprises just under 550,000 distinct CDR3 sequences, about 13% of which are singletons, and nearly 7% rests with the top ten. Sequenced material: blood, either unsorted or a sorted T cell fraction (not recorded which). This sequence originates from a male donor with ankylosing spondylitis.

CDR3 in amino acids: CASSPTGGGGEETQYF. The CDR3 DNA reads TGCGCCAGCAGTCCCACCGGGGGGGGAGGAGAAGAGACCCAGTACTTC. The rearrangement uses TRBV10-1 and TRBJ2-5, with TRBD2 matching over 8 bases. The CDR3 has 16 amino acids. V lost 5 bases, J lost 3 bases, and 11 bases stayed unmatched. Germline V CDR1 and CDR2: WNHNN, SYGVQD (reference sequence).